This T cell receptor beta chain is from a study of shared clonotypes between healthy human individuals. In the study overall: Researchers drew samples from a couple of women and a few men aged 18 to 49.

Terminally differentiated effector memory CD45RA+ cells were excluded by CCR7 positive selection of CD45RO-negative cells. Donors, healthy HIV-negative adults, lacked recent acute infections or vaccinations. In germline, CDR1 is SEHNR, CDR2 FQNEAQ (reference sequence). V lost 5 bases to trimming and J lost 7 bases; unmatched junction nucleotides: 5. The CDR3 spans 14 residues. In regard to this clone: As yet, its antigen is unknown.

Original processing notes: Without quality scores, immunoSEQ junctional reads could not be filtered like full-length reads. Only in-frame clones appear in the TCRdb table, and some are missing; sequencing was by immunoSEQ multiplex PCR. The D gene and trimming were derived from the DNA, and the V and J assignments and clone size from that table. The sample includes 2 million to 2.5 million clones, about 95% of them seen just once. The study, taken as a whole, reports: In the sorted subsets, rarefaction showed sequencing was incomplete despite large depth.

Sequenced sample: naive CD8+ T cells sorted from blood. The TCR originated in a young man in good health. This sequence joins TRBV7-9 and TRBJ2-1, with 10 bases fitting TRBD1. The CDR3 is CASSMGQGSNEQFF. The CDR3 nucleotides are TGTGCCAGCAGCATGGGACAGGGGTCGAATGAGCAGTTCTTC. Supplemented by reference TRBV7-9 and TRBJ2-1, the full variable domain reads DTGVSQNPRHKITKRGQNVTFRCDPISEHNRLYWYRQTLGQGPEFLTYFQNEAQLEKSRLLSDRFSAERPKGSFSTLEIQRTEQGDSAMYLCASSMGQGSNEQFFGPGTRLTVL.